The 2 T cell receptor beta chains given below trace back to one sample, sequenced in a study of tumor-infiltrating lymphocytes in primary liver carcinoma. Total RNA (approximately 500 ng) served as template for TCR beta cDNA synthesis primed by a constant-region primer. Construction of TCR beta libraries relied on three successive nested multiplex PCR rounds employing slightly modified ARM-PCR. TRBV1-TRBV30 forward primers paired with a C-beta reverse primer drove the first two PCR rounds, about 9 cycles each. TCRdb reanalysed the multiplex PCR reads using MiXCR and keeps one entry per CDR3 protein. The sample carries about 180,000 distinct CDR3 sequences, around 60% recorded once. The source of the blood RNA was unsorted whole blood, and germline DNA was extracted as well. Sequencing was carried out using peripheral blood. These TCRs come from a man between 35 and 55 years old with primary liver carcinoma and hepatitis B virus infection.

A few counts support this clonotype. The rearrangement uses TRBV12-3 or TRBV12-4 and TRBJ1-2, with 7 bases identical to TRBD1. CDR3 size: 13 residues. Unmatched junction bases numbered 7, after V lost 5 bases and J lost 7 bases. CDR3 bases: TGTGCCAGCAGTCCAGGACAGGCCATTGGCTACACCTTC. It specifies CASSPGQAIGYTF.

The chain couples TRBV12-3 or TRBV12-4 to TRBJ2-1; 9 nucleotides match TRBD2. The CDR3 is made up of 16 amino acids. V gave up 1 base and J gave up 9 bases; unmatched junction bases: 10. For the CDR3, the DNA is TGTGCCAGCAGTTTAGATCAGCGGGAGGCCCTGCGTGAGCAGTTCTTC. This gives the protein CASSLDQREALREQFF.